Shown below are 20 T cell receptor beta chains from a single sample sequenced in a study of T cell responses to AZD1222 COVID-19 vaccine. Using immunoSEQ multiplex PCR, the repertoire was profiled, and TCRdb retains in-frame clones only, with some absent. The sample carries about 160,000 clones, 85% to 95% recorded once. Sample: peripheral blood, taken on day 0 of AZD1222 vaccination. The receptors were sampled from an adult in good health.

The CDR3: CASSEDKATNEKLFF. The CDR3 nucleotides are TGTGCCAGCAGCGAGGATAAGGCAACTAATGAAAAACTGTTTTTT. V gene TRBV5-6 combines with J gene TRBJ1-4, with D unclear. Deletions cut 4 bases from V and 0 bases from J, with 10 bases between. The germline gives CDR1 SGHDT, CDR2 YYEEEE. The CDR3 sequence is 15 residues long.

This chain connects TRBV2 to TRBJ1-2; TRBD1 matches 7 bases. CDR3 length equals 11 residues. The V gene's germline CDR1 is SNHLY and CDR2 FYNNEI. J gave up 8 bases and V 11 bases, and 8 bases lay outside the gene matches. The CDR3 nucleotides are TGTGCCGGGAACAGGGGACGCGGCTACACCTTC. Protein: CAGNRGRGYTF.

The V call is TRBV7-9, the J call TRBJ2-7, with a weak D call TRBD2 (6 bases). Trimming cost V 3 bases and J 4 bases, with 13 bases left between them. CDR3 length: 14 amino acids. The germline V gene has CDR1 SEHNR and CDR2 FQNEAQ (reference sequence). CDR3 protein: CASSFSGTLYEQYF. The CDR3 DNA reads as TGTGCCAGCAGCTTTTCGGGGACTCTATACGAGCAGTACTTC.

The rearrangement uses TRBV11-3 and TRBJ1-5; D unresolved. The V gene's germline CDR1 is SGHNT and CDR2 YENEEA. This CDR3 is built from 14 residues. V shed 6 bases and J shed 1 base, with 10 bases lying between them. In DNA form, the CDR3 reads TGTGCCAGCAGATACGACAAGAGCAATCAGCCCCAGCATTTT. Protein product: CASRYDKSNQPQHF. The whole variable domain, filled in from reference TRBV11-3 and TRBJ1-5, reads EAGVVQSPRYKIIEKKQPVAFWCNPISGHNTLYWYLQNLGQGPELLIRYENEEAVDDSQLPKDRFSAERLKGVDSTLKIQPAELGDSAVYLCASRYDKSNQPQHFGDGTRLSIL.

This rearrangement joins TRBV7-6 to TRBJ2-2; 7 bases match TRBD2. Trimming at V came to 1 base and at J to 1 base, leaving 3 bases not matched to a gene. This CDR3 has 16 amino acids. Looked up from germline, CDR1 is SGHVS and CDR2 is FNYEAQ. CDR3 sequence: CASSLVSGGNTGELFF. As DNA, the CDR3 is TGTGCCAGCAGCTTAGTATCGGGGGGGAACACCGGGGAGCTGTTTTTT. Full variable domain (outside the CDR3, taken from reference TRBV7-6 and TRBJ2-2): GAGVSQSPRYKVTKRGQDVALRCDPISGHVSLYWYRQALGQGPEFLTYFNYEAQQDKSGLPNDRFSAERPEGSISTLTIQRTEQRDSAMYRCASSLVSGGNTGELFFGEGSRLTVL.

This sequence joins TRBV6-4 and TRBJ1-5; D unresolved. Per the germline V gene, CDR1 is MRHNA and CDR2 is SNTAGT. Trimming removed 3 bases at V and 6 bases at J, with 9 bases between. The CDR3 has 13 amino acids. The CDR3 DNA follows: TGTGCCAGCAGTGATTATCCGGGTCAGCCCCAGCATTTT. As protein: CASSDYPGQPQHF.

The chain couples TRBV7-8 to TRBJ2-5, with 8 bases identical to TRBD2. V lost 7 bases and J lost 4; bases outside the gene matches: 8. Germline assignment: CDR1 SGHVS and CDR2 FQNEAQ. CDR3 length: 14 residues. The CDR3 coding sequence is TGTGCCAGCAAGACAGTCGGGGGGGGAGAGACCCAGTACTTC. This translates into CASKTVGGGETQYF. Together with reference TRBV7-8 and TRBJ2-5, the CDR3 gives the full variable domain: GAGVSQSPRYKVAKRGQDVALRCDPISGHVSLFWYQQALGQGPEFLTYFQNEAQLDKSGLPSDRFFAERPEGSVSTLKIQRTQQEDSAVYLCASKTVGGGETQYFGPGTRLLVL.

This chain uses TRBV2 with TRBJ1-6; no definite D call. The V end lost 6 bases, the J end lost 8 bases, and 11 bases lay between the germline ends. The CDR3 has 13 residues. Germline V lookup: CDR1 SNHLY, CDR2 FYNNEI. CDR3 region: CASSVGRHSPLHF. The CDR3 coding sequence is TGTGCCAGCAGCGTCGGCCGGCATTCACCCCTCCACTTT.

The V gene is TRBV6-5, the J gene TRBJ1-1; 7 bases are shared with TRBD1. From germline, CDR1 is MNHEY and CDR2 SVGAGI. Germline trimming cut 2 bases from V and 10 bases from J; bases unmatched to any gene: 7. The CDR3 contains 13 residues. The CDR3: CASSYPGTVAAFF. The CDR3 nucleotides read TGTGCCAGCAGTTACCCCGGGACAGTTGCAGCTTTCTTT.

This clone appeared a single time. This sequence joins TRBV11-3 and TRBJ2-5; the match to TRBD2 covers 10 bases. V shed 5 bases, J shed 2 bases, and the junction held 17 bases outside the gene matches. Germline assignment: CDR1 SGHNT and CDR2 YENEEA. This CDR3 has 19 amino acids. Here the CDR3 DNA reads TGTGCCAGCAGCCTGGGGCGTATATCAGTAGCGGGGGGACAAGAGACCCAGTACTTC. Its protein product is CASSLGRISVAGGQETQYF.

This CDR3 reads CASSSTGQETQYF. DNA for the CDR3: TGTGCCAGCAGCTCGACAGGGCAAGAGACCCAGTACTTC. The V and J genes are TRBV7-9 and TRBJ2-5; 7 bases are a match to TRBD1. With 4 bases clipped from V and 2 bases from J, the junction kept 1 base outside the gene matches. CDR3 size: 13 residues. Germline V gene sequence: CDR1 SEHNR, CDR2 FQNEAQ (reference sequence).

V and J are TRBV9 and TRBJ1-4, with a tentative D call TRBD1 (5 bases). Trimming took 0 bases from V and 6 from J, leaving 9 bases between them. The germline V gene encodes CDR1 SGDLS and CDR2 YYNGEE. The CDR3 spans 14 residues. The CDR3 sequence: CASSVDLGDEKLFF. In nucleotides, the CDR3 is TGTGCCAGCAGCGTAGATCTAGGGGATGAAAAACTGTTTTTT. Full variable domain (rest looked up from reference TRBV9 and TRBJ1-4): DSGVTQTPKHLITATGQRVTLRCSPRSGDLSVYWYQQSLDQGLQFLIQYYNGEERAKGNILERFSAQQFPDLHSELNLSSLELGDSALYFCASSVDLGDEKLFFGSGTQLSVL.

This clone appeared a single time. The gene calls are TRBV9 and TRBJ2-6; no clear D gene. The V end was cut by 4 bases, the J end by 1 base, with 6 bases between. This CDR3 has 14 residues. Germline lookup yields CDR1 SGDLS and CDR2 YYNGEE. The CDR3 region has the DNA TGTGCCAGCAGCAGCCATTCTGGGGCCAACGTCCTGACTTTC. It codes for CASSSHSGANVLTF.

This sequence joins TRBV11-2 and TRBJ2-1; 11 bases are shared with TRBD2. Per the germline V gene, CDR1 is SGHAT and CDR2 is FQNNGV. With V trimmed by 2 bases and J by 0 bases, 0 bases remained unmatched. This CDR3 region has 16 residues. DNA of the CDR3: TGTGCCAGCAGCTTACTAGCGGGGGGCTCCTACAATGAGCAGTTCTTC. This encodes CASSLLAGGSYNEQFF.

The chain couples TRBV29-1 to TRBJ1-2, with 7 bases that match TRBD1. This CDR3 has 13 amino acids. The V segment lost 3 bases and the J segment 4 bases; nucleotides outside the gene matches: 5. Looked up from germline, CDR1 is SQVTM and CDR2 is ANQGSEA. The CDR3 spells CSVETGQAYGYTF. The CDR3 DNA reads as TGCAGCGTTGAGACAGGACAGGCCTATGGCTACACCTTC. The full variable domain, its missing parts supplied by reference TRBV29-1 and TRBJ1-2, is SAVISQKPSRDICQRGTSLTIQCQVDSQVTMMFWYRQQPGQSLTLIATANQGSEATYESGFVIDKFPISRPNLTFSTLTVSNMSPEDSSIYLCSVETGQAYGYTFGSGTRLTVV.

The chain employs TRBV11-3 and TRBJ1-4, with a tentative D call TRBD1 (5 bases). V lost 5 bases to trimming and J lost 5 bases, with 9 bases between them. Germline assignment: CDR1 SGHNT and CDR2 YENEEA. CDR3 length: 13 residues. The CDR3 is CASSRRQNEKLFF. DNA for the CDR3: TGTGCCAGCAGCCGCCGACAGAATGAAAAACTGTTTTTT.

The chain joins TRBV20-1 to TRBJ2-7; possible D gene TRBD2, 6 bases. The germline V and J ends were trimmed by 5 bases and 5 bases, with 16 bases remaining between them. Germline V lookup: CDR1 DFQATT, CDR2 SNEGSKA (reference sequence). This CDR3 has 13 residues. CDR3 region: CSARGTSEHEQYF. As DNA, the CDR3 is TGCAGTGCTCGTGGGACTTCGGAACACGAGCAGTACTTC.

This chain links TRBV15 with TRBJ1-2, with a tentative D call TRBD1 (5 bases). The CDR3 length is 14 residues. The V end lost 4 bases, the J end lost 0 bases, and 9 bases lay between the germline ends. CDR1 and CDR2 (germline): LNHNV, YYDKDF (reference sequence). This chain's CDR3 is CATSKGPANYGYTF. DNA for the CDR3: TGTGCCACCAGCAAGGGACCAGCTAACTATGGCTACACCTTC. The whole variable domain, filled in from reference TRBV15 and TRBJ1-2, reads DAMVIQNPRYQVTQFGKPVTLSCSQTLNHNVMYWYQQKSSQAPKLLFHYYDKDFNNEADTPDNFQSRRPNTSFCFLDIRSPGLGDTAMYLCATSKGPANYGYTFGSGTRLTVV.

The chain joins TRBV20-1 to TRBJ1-2, with D unclear. The CDR3 contains 11 residues. Germline assignment: CDR1 DFQATT and CDR2 SNEGSKA (reference sequence). The CDR3 is CTSRGWHGYTF. The CDR3 DNA follows: TGCACCTCGCGGGGATGGCATGGCTACACCTTC.

This clone was observed a single time. The V call is TRBV12-5, the J call TRBJ1-1; 7 bases agree with TRBD1. Germline CDR1 reads LGHNT; CDR2 reads FRNRAP. J was trimmed by 4 bases and V by 0 bases; bases with no gene match: 8. The CDR3 consists of 16 residues. CDR3 coding DNA: TGTGCTAGTGGTTTGGTACTTGGGACAGCCGTCACTGAAGCTTTCTTT. Its protein product is CASGLVLGTAVTEAFF.